This is a list of T cell receptor beta chains from one sample in a study of CD8+ T cells in alopecia areata. The data were produced by immunoSEQ multiplex PCR, yet TCRdb's version contains in-frame clones alone and is incomplete. The sample consists of 110,000 to 150,000 clones, around 58% of them appearing once. Here the sequenced sample was CD4+ T cells sorted from blood, taken at week 0. The receptors stem from a human donor with alopecia areata. CDR3s include the opening cysteine and the closing phenylalanine or tryptophan. The D gene is left open where the match is weak. Clone size is shown for a subset of rows, as once, few, many or a class of expanded clone.

J | size | D | V | DNA | CDR3
TRBJ2-3 | few | - | TRBV7-2 | TGTGCCAGCAGCTTAGGGGGGGTCCCGTCTAGGGATACGCAGTATTTT | CASSLGGVPSRDTQYF
TRBJ2-5 | - | - | TRBV5-1 | TGCGCCAGCAGGGGGCAAGAGACCCAGTACTTC | CASRGQETQYF
TRBJ1-1 | - | TRBD1 | TRBV27 | TGTGCCAGCAGCCGGGTCCCGGGACAGGTGGGGAACACTGAAGCTTTCTTT | CASSRVPGQVGNTEAFF
TRBJ1-3 | - | - | TRBV2 | TGTGCCAGCAGCAGGACGGGAAACACCATATATTTT | CASSRTGNTIYF
TRBJ2-1 | few | TRBD2 | TRBV5-4 | TGTGCCAGCAGCCCCGGGGGAGCGGGGAGACACAATGAGCAGTTCTTC | CASSPGGAGRHNEQFF
TRBJ2-5 | - | - | TRBV6-5 | TGTGCCAGCAGTCAAACAACTAGTAGTGTCGAGACCCAGTACTTC | CASSQTTSSVETQYF
TRBJ2-5 | - | TRBD2 | TRBV7-2 | TGTGCCAGCAGCTTAGTCCCTAGCGGGGGGGAGACCCAGTACTTC | CASSLVPSGGETQYF
TRBJ1-1 | once | TRBD1 | TRBV4-3 | TGCGCCAGCAGCCAAGGTGAAGGGGGCCCTAACACTGAAGCTTTCTTT | CASSQGEGGPNTEAFF
TRBJ2-1 | - | TRBD2 | TRBV18 | TGTGCCAGCTCAAGTCTAGCGGGGAATGAGCAGTTCTTC | CASSSLAGNEQFF
TRBJ1-5 | - | - | TRBV30 | TGTGCCTGGAGTTCGGGTCAGCCCCAGCATTTT | CAWSSGQPQHF
TRBJ2-5 | - | - | TRBV7-2 | TGTGCCAGCGCTCCCACAGCCGCTCAAGAGACCCAGTACTTC | CASAPTAAQETQYF
TRBJ1-5 | - | - | TRBV6-6 | TGTGCCAGCAGTTACCCCAGCAGGCCCCAGCATTTT | CASSYPSRPQHF
TRBJ1-3 | - | - | TRBV29-1 | TGCAGCGCTGTCTACTCTGGAAACACCATATATTTT | CSAVYSGNTIYF
TRBJ1-6 | - | TRBD1 | TRBV11-2 | TGTGCCAGCAGCTTAGGGGACAGGACGTTTTCACCCCTCCACTTT | CASSLGDRTFSPLHF
TRBJ1-6 | - | - | TRBV30 | TGTGCCTGGAGTGTACTTGACAGCCGATTGCCCCTCCACTTT | CAWSVLDSRLPLHF
TRBJ2-5 | - | - | TRBV10-3 | TGTGCCATCAGTGAGCGGGAGACCCAGTACTTC | CAISERETQYF
TRBJ1-3 | many | - | TRBV6-6 | TGTGCCAGCAGTAACCCCACATCTGGAAACACCATATATTTT | CASSNPTSGNTIYF
TRBJ2-5 | - | TRBD2 | TRBV23-1 | TGCGCCAGCAGTCAACCCCAGGCGGGAGCTCCCGGGGAGACCCAGTACTTC | CASSQPQAGAPGETQYF
TRBJ2-4 | few | - | TRBV5-6 | TGTGCCAGCAGCTTCCAGGGAGCCAAAAACATTCAGTACTTC | CASSFQGAKNIQYF
TRBJ2-3 | - | - | TRBV5-4 | TGTGCCAGCAGCTTGATCGCAGATACGCAGTATTTT | CASSLIADTQYF
TRBJ2-1 | - | - | TRBV29-1 | TGCAGCGGCCGCCAGGGGGGGCGGGATGAGCAGTTCTTC | CSGRQGGRDEQFF
TRBJ1-2 | - | - | TRBV5-4 | TGTGCCAGCAGCTTGGTGGCCAGGGCTAACTATGGCTACACCTTC | CASSLVARANYGYTF
TRBJ1-2 | - | - | TRBV29-1 | TGCAGCGTTGAGGGGGTTCGCTATGGCTACACCTTC | CSVEGVRYGYTF
TRBJ2-3 | - | - | TRBV5-1 | TGCGCCAGCAGCTTGGGTTATCAAGATACGCAGTATTTT | CASSLGYQDTQYF
TRBJ2-3 | - | - | TRBV2 | TGTGCCAGCGCTCCCGGGGGCGTCGATACGCAGTATTTT | CASAPGGVDTQYF
TRBJ1-1 | few | - | TRBV7-9 | TGTGCCAGCAGCCGGGAGGGTGAAGCTTTCTTT | CASSREGEAFF
TRBJ2-7 | - | - | TRBV23-1 | TGCGCCAGCAGTCAATTGGGCGGATCATACGAGCAGTACTTC | CASSQLGGSYEQYF
TRBJ1-1 | - | TRBD1 | TRBV25-1 | TGTGCCAGCAGCAGACAGGGGATGGAAGCTTTCTTT | CASSRQGMEAFF
TRBJ1-6 | - | - | TRBV4-3 | TGCGCCAGCAGCCTTGGGGCGGCGGGGGTTGAGTCACCCCTCCACTTT | CASSLGAAGVESPLHF
TRBJ2-5 | few | TRBD2 | TRBV11-2 | TGTGCCAGCAGCGAGAGCGGGGGGGCCGAGATCGCCCAGTACTTC | CASSESGGAEIAQYF
TRBJ1-3 | few | TRBD1 | TRBV11-2 | TGTGCCAGCAGCAGATGGACAGGGGGTTCTACTGGAAACACCATATATTTT | CASSRWTGGSTGNTIYF
TRBJ1-2 | - | - | TRBV7-2 | TGTGCCAGCAGCCCCCATTTGGGTGGCTACACCTTC | CASSPHLGGYTF
TRBJ2-5 | few | - | TRBV11-1 | TGTGCCAGCAGCCAGGACGGGGGAGAGACCCAGTACTTC | CASSQDGGETQYF
TRBJ1-6 | few | - | TRBV11-3 | TGTGCCAGCTCGGACACTTCAAATTCACCCCTCCACTTT | CASSDTSNSPLHF
TRBJ2-1 | - | - | TRBV10-2 | TGCGCCAGCAGTGATGGTCGATTTAACAATGAGCAGTTCTTC | CASSDGRFNNEQFF
TRBJ2-5 | few | - | TRBV11-2 | TGTGCCACCGCACTAGGGGGAGGTCGCGCGAAGACCCAGTACTTC | CATALGGGRAKTQYF
TRBJ1-1 | - | - | TRBV30 | TGTGCCTGGAGTGTAAATCTGAACACTGAAGCTTTCTTT | CAWSVNLNTEAFF
TRBJ2-3 | - | TRBD1 | TRBV5-1 | TGCGCCAGCAGCTTGATGACAGGGGGCAGAGATACGCAGTATTTT | CASSLMTGGRDTQYF
TRBJ1-3 | - | TRBD1 | TRBV30 | TGTGCCTGGAGTGTAACTCGCCCGACAGGGATTCATAGAAACACCATATATTTT | CAWSVTRPTGIHRNTIYF
TRBJ2-3 | - | - | TRBV5-1 | TGCGCCAGCAGTCAGACTAGTGGAATCACAGATACGCAGTATTTT | CASSQTSGITDTQYF
TRBJ2-5 | few | TRBD1 | TRBV11-2 | TGTGCCAGCAGCTTAGTAGGGGGCGGGGAGACCCAGTACTTC | CASSLVGGGETQYF
TRBJ1-1 | once | TRBD1 | TRBV7-2 | TGTGCCAGCAGCTTCCAACAGGGGGCTGAAGCTTTCTTT | CASSFQQGAEAFF
TRBJ2-3 | few | - | TRBV5-5 | TGTGCCAGCGAGAAGGAGGGGCGCCGAAGCACAGATACGCAGTATTTT | CASEKEGRRSTDTQYF
TRBJ2-5 | - | TRBD1 | TRBV13 | TGTGCCAGCAGCTTAAGGGACAGGGGAGTGGAGACCCAGTACTTC | CASSLRDRGVETQYF
TRBJ2-2 | - | TRBD2 | TRBV6-1 | TGTGCCAGCAGTGAAGCCACGGGACTAGCGGTGACCACCGGGGAGCTGTTTTTT | CASSEATGLAVTTGELFF
TRBJ2-7 | - | - | TRBV2 | TGTGCCAGCAATAGGGACAGACTAGAATACGAGCAGTACTTC | CASNRDRLEYEQYF
TRBJ2-7 | - | - | TRBV6-5 | TGCGCCAGCAGCAGGGACGGAGCCTACGAGCAGTACTTC | CASSRDGAYEQYF
TRBJ2-7 | - | - | TRBV5-4 | TGTGCCAGCAGCGAAGCAAAGGGAGCGACCGAGCAGTACTTC | CASSEAKGATEQYF
TRBJ1-2 | - | TRBD1 | TRBV10-3 | TGTGCCATCAGGGGGACAGACAACTATGGCTACACCTTC | CAIRGTDNYGYTF
TRBJ2-3 | - | - | TRBV7-9 | TGTGCCAGCAGCTTAGTAGGGTCCAGAGATACGCAGTATTTT | CASSLVGSRDTQYF
TRBJ2-2 | - | - | TRBV11-2 | TGTGCCAGCAGCCGCAGCCGGGAGCTGTTTTTT | CASSRSRELFF
TRBJ2-5 | - | - | TRBV5-1 | TGCGCCAGCAGCTTGGGCGGGGTAGAAGAGACCCAGTACTTC | CASSLGGVEETQYF
TRBJ1-5 | - | - | TRBV11-3 | TGTGCCAGCAGCTTAAGGACGGATCAGCCCCAGCATTTT | CASSLRTDQPQHF
TRBJ1-6 | few | - | TRBV30 | TGTGCCTGGAGCCACGAAGGGAATTCACCCCTCCACTTT | CAWSHEGNSPLHF
TRBJ2-2 | - | - | TRBV6-1 | TGTGCCAGCAGTGAAACCCATAACACCGGGGAGCTGTTTTTT | CASSETHNTGELFF
TRBJ1-1 | few | - | TRBV18 | TGTGCCAGCTCACCACTGACAAAGAACACTGAAGCTTTCTTT | CASSPLTKNTEAFF
TRBJ1-2 | - | - | TRBV7-9 | TGTGCCAGCAGCCCCCGTGGTATTTGGAAGTTTGGGGGTTATGGCTACACCTTC | CASSPRGIWKFGGYGYTF
TRBJ1-1 | - | - | TRBV6-6 | TGTGCCAGCAGTTACGGGGAAGGCACTGAAGCTTTCTTT | CASSYGEGTEAFF
TRBJ1-1 | - | - | TRBV4-1 | TGCGCCAGCAGCCTGACATGGAACACTGAAGCTTTCTTT | CASSLTWNTEAFF
TRBJ2-3 | - | TRBD2 | TRBV7-9 | TGTGCCAGCAGCCTCCTAGCGGGGACTAGCACAGATACGCAGTATTTT | CASSLLAGTSTDTQYF